This T cell receptor beta chain was recovered during a study of cytotoxic CD8 clonotypes in ibrutinib-treated CLL. Study background: Investigators collected response samples after a median around twelve months of treatment, range 6 to 36.

Overall study findings and caveats: Baseline levels of clonality went above those of age-matched healthy donors and moved with circulating CD8+ T-cell counts. Clonality increased at ibrutinib response, then returned toward baseline at progression. Under therapy, public clonotypes either contracted or stayed stable, and they were uncommon.

This CDR3 is 17 amino acids long. From germline, CDR1 is LNHDA and CDR2 SQIVND (reference sequence). V was cut by 3 bases and J by 0 bases, with 15 bases left in between. Repertoires were generated with immunoSEQ multiplex PCR, while TCRdb's copy carries only in-frame clones and drops some. Here the sample spans over 70,000 clones, roughly 84% being singletons. As to this clone: Its antigen remains unidentified.

The origin of this receptor is a human donor with chronic lymphocytic leukemia. This chain joins TRBV19 and TRBJ1-3; D may be TRBD1 (6 bases). The sample consisted of PBMCs, taken before ibrutinib treatment. The CDR3 protein is CASSIQGLAFSGNTIYF. CDR3 DNA sequence: TGTGCCAGTAGTATTCAGGGGCTAGCTTTCTCTGGAAACACCATATATTTT.